This T cell receptor beta chain was sequenced for a study of immune heterogeneity within non-small cell lung tumors. TCR beta CDR3 was amplified by multiplex PCR using 32 V and 13 J primers. TCRdb re-called the multiplex PCR reads through MiXCR, storing one row per CDR3 protein. The sample contains about 11,000 distinct CDR3 sequences, less than 30% of which appear only once. Study-level points and caveats: Within a patient, dominant CDR3 beta clonotypes were shared across sites, though different locations had unique frequent clones. Local tumor mutational burden correlated moderately but significantly with local T-cell clonality (R roughly 0.31).

Bulk tumor genomic DNA, 500 to 650 ng per sample, was the template. Widely spaced biopsies, several per primary tumor, were obtained at surgery. The study enrolled patients with untreated, newly diagnosed non-small cell lung cancer who underwent curative surgery. With respect to this clonotype: Its antigen is unidentified. The junction does not match germline at one end; this may be a read error.

Per germline, CDR1 DFQATT and CDR2 SNEGSKA (reference sequence). The CDR3 has 15 residues. This TCR derives from a man aged 45-65 years with non-small cell lung cancer. V is TRBV20-1 and J is TRBJ2-3; 11 bases are a match to TRBD2. Material for sequencing was lung tumor tissue. This CDR3 is CSARTLAGAADAQYF. The CDR3 DNA is TGCAGTGCTAGAACACTAGCGGGAGCGGCAGATGCGCAGTATTTT.